The rows below give T cell receptor beta chains drawn from one sample of a study of blood T cells in healthy people across ages. TCRdb re-analysed the 5' RACE reads in MiXCR, keeping a single row per CDR3 protein. The table includes about 730,000 distinct CDR3 sequences, around 40% detected once. What was sequenced was blood. All receptors derive from a woman in her fifties or sixties in good health. The CDR3 runs from the conserved cysteine through the conserved F or W. D genes are given only for firm matches. Rows may omit the clone size; those that give it use once, few, many or a size class.

d_call	v_call	clone_size	j_call	cdr3_aa	cdr3_nt
.	TRBV21-1	few	TRBJ1-4	CASSMQRELFF	TGTGCCAGCAGCATGCAGCGAGAACTGTTTTTT
TRBD2	TRBV7-2	.	TRBJ2-7	CASSLTSGAAYEQYF	TGTGCCAGCAGCTTGACTAGCGGGGCCGCCTACGAGCAGTACTTC
TRBD1	TRBV4-1	few	TRBJ2-7	CASSQEQGGYEQYF	TGCGCCAGCAGCCAAGAACAGGGGGGCTACGAGCAGTACTTC
.	TRBV3-1	.	TRBJ2-5	CASSRIDRDSGQYF	TGTGCCAGCAGCCGCATCGACAGGGATAGCGGGCAGTACTTC
.	TRBV7-2	many	TRBJ2-4	CASSLGPGHKNIQYF	TGTGCCAGCAGCTTAGGCCCAGGGCACAAAAACATTCAGTACTTC
.	TRBV5-4	few	TRBJ2-7	CASSLTGPEQYF	TGTGCCAGCAGCTTGACAGGACCCGAGCAGTACTTC
.	TRBV3-1	once	TRBJ1-5	CASSLGFSTGQPQHF	TGTGCCAGCAGCCTCGGGTTCTCGACGGGTCAGCCCCAGCATTTT
.	TRBV5-1	many	TRBJ2-5	CASSSGGTLRGETQYF	TGCGCCAGCAGCTCCGGCGGGACACTGCGTGGGGAGACCCAGTACTTC
TRBD2	TRBV2	few	TRBJ2-1	CASSDSSGAFSYNEQFF	TGTGCCAGCAGTGACAGCAGCGGGGCTTTTTCCTACAATGAGCAGTTCTTC
TRBD1	TRBV7-3	.	TRBJ1-5	CASSLTGTGGFQPQHF	TGTGCCAGCAGCTTAACAGGGACAGGGGGCTTCCAGCCCCAGCATTTT
TRBD2	TRBV5-1	many	TRBJ2-1	CASSLARLAGSGEQFF	TGCGCCAGCAGCTTGGCCAGACTAGCGGGGTCCGGTGAGCAGTTCTTC